This note documents a single TCR beta chain sequence. The antigen it binds to is not known. Nothing much larger sits one base from this clone, and base qualities are not available. V is cut back by 3 bases and J by 5 bases, with 3 bases in the junction unmatched. CDR1 and CDR2, per the germline V gene (reference sequence), are GTSNPN and SVGIG. Spanning cysteine to phenylalanine, the CDR3 consists of 13 amino acids. Solely the CDR3 DNA is kept, with 39 bases framed from the first base. Patients with autoimmune disease history or receiving systemic immunosuppression were excluded from the trial. Peripheral blood for TCR sequencing was drawn from every dose cohort at baseline, at cycle 4 day 1 and at cycle 7 day 1. The samples were taken from a phase I, first-in-human, multicenter, open-label dose-escalation trial of ivuxolimab. Adults with locally advanced or metastatic melanoma, renal cell, hepatocellular, or head and neck squamous cell carcinoma were enrolled in the trial. CD4+ and CD8+ T cells were sorted separately from peripheral blood before TCR sequencing.

Genomic DNA was extracted from sorted cells for sequencing of the TCRbeta CDR3 region. The immunoSEQ Assay was used to sequence the TCRbeta CDR3 regions. Sourced from immuneACCESS, this table was stored by TCRdb with only in-frame sequences that have V and J called. A share of the clones is absent; for the studies checked, an unresolved V gene accounts for under half, and the remainder has no known explanation. The sample table holds 50,000 to 65,000 clones, of which about four fifths were seen once. About 2% of the sample lies in the top ten. The entry originates in a study of OX40 agonist ivuxolimab in advanced cancers. Background for the entire study: The costimulatory receptor OX40 (CD134) was targeted by ivuxolimab, a fully human IgG2 agonistic monoclonal antibody. The dose-escalation cohort was 82.7% male with a mean age of about 65 years, ranging from roughly 23 to 85. Of the roughly 54 patients in dose escalation, 19 had hepatocellular carcinoma, roughly 15 had melanoma, 9 had renal cell carcinoma and 9 had head and neck cancer. The purpose of peripheral TCRbeta sequencing was to test whether ivuxolimab changed TCR sequence diversity and led to clonal T-cell expansion. Partial responses were achieved by three dose-escalation patients, of whom one had hepatocellular carcinoma and two had cutaneous melanoma. Intravenous ivuxolimab was administered to patients every 2 weeks at six dose levels: 0.01, 0.1, 0.3, 1.5, 3 and 10 mg/kg. The paper covers the monotherapy dose-escalation part of the phase I ivuxolimab trial, which included N ≈ 50 patients. Patients were allowed to have had prior anti-PD-1, anti-PD-L1 or anti-CTLA-4 therapy, and around 40% of the dose-escalation patients had previously received checkpoint inhibitors. Broad study findings and their caveats: At doses from 0.1 to 3.0 mg/kg, clonal expansion was seen in both CD4+ and CD8+ blood T cells between baseline and week 6. Low levels of normalized T-cell clonal expansion were also shown by some nonresponding patients. The antigen specificity of the peripheral T cells that underwent clonal expansion was not determined. In the 0.1-3.0 mg/kg groups, partial responders had among the lowest normalized peripheral clonal expansion, particularly in CD8+ T cells. After ivuxolimab, CD8+ T cells had more expanded clones than CD4+ T cells on average.

This specimen consisted of CD4+ or CD8+ T cells sorted from blood, obtained in a trial of the OX40 agonist ivuxolimab. Rearrangement joined TRBV30 to TRBJ1-1; 10 bases in the middle match TRBD1. This receptor was obtained from an adult with an advanced solid tumor such as melanoma, head and neck, liver or kidney cancer. The DNA sequence is given as TGTGCCTGGAGGGAGGGACAGGGGACTGAAGCTTTCTTT. It codes for CAWREGQGTEAFF. Joined to the reference TRBV30 and TRBJ1-1 proteins, this CDR3 gives the full variable domain: SQTIHQWPATLVQPVGSPLSLECTVEGTSNPNLYWYRQAAGRGLQLLFYSVGIGQISSEVPQNLSASRPQDRQFILSSKKLLLSDSGFYLCAWREGQGTEAFFGQGTRLTVV.